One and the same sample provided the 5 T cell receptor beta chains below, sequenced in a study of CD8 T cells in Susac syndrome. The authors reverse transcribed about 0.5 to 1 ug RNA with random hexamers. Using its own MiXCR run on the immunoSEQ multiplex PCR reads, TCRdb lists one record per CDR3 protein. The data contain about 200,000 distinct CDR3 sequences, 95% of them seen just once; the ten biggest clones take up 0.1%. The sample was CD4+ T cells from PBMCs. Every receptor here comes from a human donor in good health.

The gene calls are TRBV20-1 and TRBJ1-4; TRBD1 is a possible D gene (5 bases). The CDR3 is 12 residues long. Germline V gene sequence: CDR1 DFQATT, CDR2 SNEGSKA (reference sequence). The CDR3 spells CGLGATNEKLFF. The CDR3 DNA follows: TGCGGGCTGGGGGCAACTAATGAAAAACTGTTTTTT.

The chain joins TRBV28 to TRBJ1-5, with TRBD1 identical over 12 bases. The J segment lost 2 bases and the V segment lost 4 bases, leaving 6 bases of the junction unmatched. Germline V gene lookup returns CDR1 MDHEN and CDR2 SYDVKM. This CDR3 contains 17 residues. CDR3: CASSSTGTGGGNQPQHF. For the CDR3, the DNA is TGTGCCAGCAGTTCGACCGGGACAGGGGGCGGCAATCAGCCCCAGCATTTT.

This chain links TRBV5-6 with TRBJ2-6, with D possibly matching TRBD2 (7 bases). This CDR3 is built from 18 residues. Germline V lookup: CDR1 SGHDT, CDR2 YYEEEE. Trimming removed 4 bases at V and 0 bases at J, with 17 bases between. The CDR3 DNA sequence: TGTGCCAGCAGCAGGGGGGGCATCGTCCCCTCTGGGGCCAACGTCCTGACTTTC. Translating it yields CASSRGGIVPSGANVLTF.

This CDR3 reads CASSPTGAKNIQYF. In DNA, the CDR3 is TGTGCCAGCAGCCCGACAGGAGCCAAAAACATTCAGTACTTC. The V and J genes are TRBV3-1 and TRBJ2-4; TRBD1 is a possible D gene (6 bases). Germline CDR1 and CDR2: LGHDT and YNNKEL (reference sequence). CDR3 size: 14 residues. Trimming removed 4 bases from V and 0 bases from J, with 7 bases in between.

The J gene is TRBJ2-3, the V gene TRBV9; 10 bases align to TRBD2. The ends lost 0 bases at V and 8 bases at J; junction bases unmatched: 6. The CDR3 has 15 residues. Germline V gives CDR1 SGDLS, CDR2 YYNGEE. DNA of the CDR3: TGTGCCAGCAGCGTAGCTAGCGGGAGTGGGAGTACGCAGTATTTT. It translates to CASSVASGSGSTQYF.